This T cell receptor beta chain was documented in a study of T cells in Graves' hyperthyroidism and ophthalmopathy. The table lists this clonotype with a few counts. V shed 4 bases and J 0 bases; nucleotides not matched to a gene: 6. Germline CDR1 is SEHNR and CDR2 is FQNEAQ (reference sequence). This CDR3 contains 15 residues. Using RNA transcripts as the source, TCR beta CDR3 regions were amplified. A first-round RT-PCR of the TCR CDR3 used the HTBI primer set. TCRdb fed the multiplex PCR reads into MiXCR, producing one record per CDR3 protein. The repertoire has roughly 740,000 distinct CDR3 sequences, around 15% of them found once; the top ten carry 8.4%.

This TCR came from a man aged 18 to 30 with Graves' hyperthyroidism. Sequencing input: blood. The rearrangement links TRBV7-9 to TRBJ2-7, with 7 bases aligning to TRBD1. The CDR3 DNA reads as TGTGCCAGCAGCTATGGGGGACAGAGCTCCTACGAGCAGTACTTC. It codes for CASSYGGQSSYEQYF.